Below are 16 T cell receptor beta chains sequenced from a single sample in a study of identical twins. Via MiXCR, TCRdb re-called the 5' RACE reads, giving one row per CDR3 protein. The sample comprises about 530,000 distinct CDR3 sequences, over 12% of which are singletons, and more than 0.4% rests with the top ten. This sample also appeared in a second study, on yellow fever vaccine responses in identical twins.

Source material: CD4+ T cells sorted from blood. The receptor source for this set is a woman aged 18-30 years in good health.

The sample holds a few counts of this clonotype. The gene calls are TRBV10-3 and TRBJ2-1, with D perhaps matching TRBD2 (5 bases). Trimming cost V 3 bases and J 3 bases, with 6 bases left between them. Germline V lookup: CDR1 ENHRY, CDR2 SYGVKD. CDR3 size: 13 residues. The CDR3 region has the DNA TGTGCCATCAGTGAACTAGACTACAATGAGCAGTTCTTC. This gives the protein CAISELDYNEQFF.

V gene TRBV12-3 or TRBV12-4 combines with J gene TRBJ2-1; 11 bases map to TRBD2. The CDR3 totals 16 residues. J gave up 2 bases and V 7 bases, and 7 bases lay outside the gene matches. DNA of the CDR3: TGTGCCAGCACCAGGACTAGCGGGCGGCCCTACAATGAGCAGTTCTTC. Translation gives CASTRTSGRPYNEQFF.

The chain joins TRBV5-6 to TRBJ1-1; D perhaps matches TRBD1 (5 bases). V dropped 1 base and J dropped 3 bases, with 10 bases sitting between them. The CDR3 consists of 14 residues. The germline CDR1 and CDR2 sequences are SGHDT and YYEEEE. CDR3 in DNA: TGTGCCAGCAGCTTGAGTTGGGGGGACACTGAAGCTTTCTTT. Its translation is CASSLSWGDTEAFF.

The rearrangement uses TRBV9 and TRBJ2-3; D gene unclear. In germline, CDR1 is SGDLS, CDR2 YYNGEE. V lost 4 bases and J 6 bases, leaving 15 bases between the germline ends. This CDR3 is 14 amino acids long. The CDR3 region has the DNA TGTGCCAGCAGCCTCCCTGGGGTCGGGGATACGCAGTATTTT. This codes for CASSLPGVGDTQYF. Looking up the rest from reference TRBV9 and TRBJ2-3 gives the full variable domain: DSGVTQTPKHLITATGQRVTLRCSPRSGDLSVYWYQQSLDQGLQFLIQYYNGEERAKGNILERFSAQQFPDLHSELNLSSLELGDSALYFCASSLPGVGDTQYFGPGTRLTVL.

J is TRBJ2-2 and V is TRBV7-9; D not resolved. Trimming removed 5 bases at V and 13 bases at J, with 11 bases between. The CDR3 totals 11 residues. Germline assignment: CDR1 SEHNR and CDR2 FQNEAQ (reference sequence). CDR3 coding DNA: TGTGCCAGCAGCCCAAGCCCCGGGCTGTTTTTT. Its protein is CASSPSPGLFF.

This rearrangement joins TRBV6-4 to TRBJ2-1; D may be TRBD1 (6 bases). This CDR3 has 15 amino acids. The germline V gene encodes CDR1 MRHNA and CDR2 SNTAGT. The V end was cut by 5 bases, the J end by 1 base, with 12 bases between. The CDR3 loop is CASSHRANSYNEQFF. Written as DNA, the CDR3 is TGTGCCAGCAGTCACAGGGCAAATTCCTACAATGAGCAGTTCTTC.

Many counts were recorded for this clonotype. J is TRBJ1-1 and V is TRBV28, with 7 bases that match TRBD1. The CDR3 runs to 14 residues. The germline V gene encodes CDR1 MDHEN and CDR2 SYDVKM. Trimming took 7 bases from V and 4 from J; bases not matched to a gene: 9. CDR3 region: CASTNPGGGTEAFF. The CDR3 DNA reads TGTGCCAGCACCAACCCAGGGGGAGGCACTGAAGCTTTCTTT.

This chain uses TRBV28 with TRBJ1-1, with D unresolved. V lost 7 bases to trimming and J lost 5 bases, with 11 bases between them. The CDR3 length is 12 residues. Germline V gene lookup returns CDR1 MDHEN and CDR2 SYDVKM. CDR3 amino acids: CASIRDWTEAFF. CDR3 nucleotides: TGTGCCAGCATTAGGGATTGGACTGAAGCTTTCTTT.

This clonotype was detected a few times. This sequence joins TRBV10-3 and TRBJ2-2; 7 nucleotides line up with TRBD2. CDR1 and CDR2 from the germline V gene are ENHRY and SYGVKD. There are 13 residues in the CDR3. Trimming took 7 bases from V and 5 from J; bases not matched to a gene: 4. DNA of the CDR3: TGTGCCATCACCTCGCGGGAGACCGGGGAGCTGTTTTTT. Protein sequence: CAITSRETGELFF.

This clonotype turned up a few times. This rearrangement joins TRBV19 to TRBJ2-7; D is ambiguous. The V and J ends lost 3 bases and 3 bases respectively, with 15 bases between them. Looked up from germline, CDR1 is LNHDA and CDR2 is SQIVND (reference sequence). The CDR3 covers 15 residues. The CDR3 DNA follows: TGTGCCAGTAGTATGGGCCTCTCAATACGCTACGAGCAGTACTTC. Translation: CASSMGLSIRYEQYF. Together with reference TRBV19 and TRBJ2-7, the CDR3 gives the full variable domain: DGGITQSPKYLFRKEGQNVTLSCEQNLNHDAMYWYRQDPGQGLRLIYYSQIVNDFQKGDIAEGYSVSREKKESFPLTVTSAQKNPTAFYLCASSMGLSIRYEQYFGPGTRLTVT.

V and J are TRBV29-1 and TRBJ2-1; TRBD1 aligns across 9 bases. CDR3 size: 16 residues. V was clipped by 3 bases and J by 3 bases; unmatched bases: 9. Germline V gives CDR1 SQVTM, CDR2 ANQGSEA. CDR3 residues: CSVESGTGNHYNEQFF. In DNA, the CDR3 is TGCAGCGTTGAGTCCGGGACAGGGAACCACTACAATGAGCAGTTCTTC.

Only a few counts were recorded for this clonotype. This chain joins TRBV12-3 or TRBV12-4 and TRBJ1-5, with unresolved D. The V end was cut by 2 bases, the J end by 3 bases, with 8 bases between. This CDR3 has 14 residues. The CDR3 DNA reads TGTGCCAGCAGTTTACGGCGGATCAATCAGCCCCAGCATTTT. This sequence encodes CASSLRRINQPQHF.

This clonotype was seen ten or more times. This chain joins TRBV12-3 or TRBV12-4 and TRBJ2-3; TRBD2 matches 7 bases. The CDR3 contains 17 residues. The junction had 12 bases not matched to a gene; V was cut back by 6 bases and J by 0 bases. The CDR3 here is CASSTMAERGSTDTQYF. The CDR3 DNA reads TGTGCCAGCAGCACAATGGCGGAGCGGGGAAGCACAGATACGCAGTATTTT.

This clonotype was counted only a few times. The CDR3 DNA sequence: TGCAGTGCTAGTAAGGACTATGGCTACACCTTC. Its translation is CSASKDYGYTF. This chain uses TRBV20-1 with TRBJ1-2; D not certain. The CDR3 runs 11 residues. Trimming shortened V by 3 bases and J by 3 bases, and 5 bases separated the two germline ends. Per the germline V gene, CDR1 is DFQATT and CDR2 is SNEGSKA (reference sequence).

This clonotype was observed a few times. The V call is TRBV20-1, the J call TRBJ1-5; perhaps TRBD1 as D (5 bases). This CDR3 contains 15 residues. The V end lost 5 bases, the J end lost 6 bases, and 20 bases lay between the germline ends. Germline V gene sequence: CDR1 DFQATT, CDR2 SNEGSKA (reference sequence). The CDR3 DNA reads as TGCAGTGCTTTCCAGGGACCTACTAGCGGTCAGCCCCAGCATTTT. Its protein product is CSAFQGPTSGQPQHF.

This clonotype has ten or more counts. J is TRBJ2-2 and V is TRBV28, with 10 bases aligning to TRBD1. Germline trimming cut 7 bases from V and 7 bases from J; bases unmatched to any gene: 12. The germline gives CDR1 MDHEN, CDR2 SYDVKM. CDR3 length: 16 residues. The CDR3 protein is CASKKDRGYWFGELFF. CDR3 nucleotide sequence: TGTGCCAGCAAAAAGGACAGGGGGTATTGGTTCGGGGAGCTGTTTTTT.